The 7 T cell receptor beta chains reported below all come from one sample, sequenced in a study of T cell responses to AZD1222 COVID-19 vaccine. Method: immunoSEQ multiplex PCR; TCRdb's copy keeps in-frame clones and lacks some. Among some 25,000 clones listed, 85% to 90% were seen once. Here the sequenced sample was peripheral blood, taken 28 days after the second AZD1222 dose. These receptors all stem from an adult who received the AZD1222 COVID-19 vaccine.

The J gene is TRBJ1-5, the V gene TRBV10-1; D is uncertain. Trimming removed 4 bases from V and 7 bases from J, with 11 bases in between. Germline CDR1 is WNHNN and CDR2 is SYGVQD (reference sequence). CDR3 length equals 13 residues. The CDR3 DNA sequence: TGCGCCAGCAGTGTGGCGGTAGGGCAGCCCCAGCATTTT. Its translation: CASSVAVGQPQHF.

The J gene is TRBJ2-7, the V gene TRBV28; perhaps D is TRBD1 or TRBD2 (5 bases each). With 5 bases removed from V and 5 bases from J, the gap between germline ends came to 13 bases. Germline V gene sequence: CDR1 MDHEN, CDR2 SYDVKM. The CDR3 consists of 13 residues. CDR3 bases: TGTGCCAGCAGTATCGAGGGGTGGGACGAGCAGTACTTC. This gives the protein CASSIEGWDEQYF.

This sequence joins TRBV4-2 and TRBJ2-5; D remains unclear. The V end lost 1 base, the J end lost 5 bases, and 14 bases lay between the germline ends. This CDR3 has 15 residues. In germline, CDR1 is LGHNA, CDR2 YNFKEQ. The CDR3 DNA is TGTGCCAGCAGCCAAGGGTTGGGTCCCGGGGAGACCCAGTACTTC. Its translation: CASSQGLGPGETQYF.

The DNA for the CDR3 is TGTGCCAGCAGCTTCGGACCCCAGGAGACCCAGTACTTC. It translates to CASSFGPQETQYF. The V call is TRBV7-2, the J call TRBJ2-5; D not certain. Germline V gives CDR1 SGHTA, CDR2 FQGNSA. The V end lost 3 bases, the J end lost 5 bases, and 10 bases lay between the germline ends. The CDR3 spans 13 residues.

This chain uses TRBV19 with TRBJ2-1; 11 nucleotides agree with TRBD2. CDR1 LNHDA and CDR2 SQIVND come from the germline V gene (reference sequence). This CDR3 contains 16 residues. Trimming removed 6 bases from V and 0 bases from J; junction bases left unmatched: 4. The CDR3 here is CASRLAGVGSYNEQFF. Here the CDR3 DNA reads TGTGCCAGTAGACTAGCGGGAGTCGGCTCCTACAATGAGCAGTTCTTC.

This CDR3 reads CASSLEVQTPEQYF. As DNA, the CDR3 is TGTGCCAGCAGCTTAGAGGTCCAGACCCCCGAGCAGTACTTC. The chain combines TRBV7-9 with TRBJ2-7; D not certain. Germline-derived CDR1 and CDR2 are SEHNR and FQNEAQ (reference sequence). The V end lost 1 base, the J end lost 6 bases, and 13 bases lay between the germline ends. CDR3 length equals 14 residues.

This rearrangement joins TRBV30 to TRBJ2-7; no clear D. The CDR3 consists of 13 residues. Germline CDR1 GTSNPN, CDR2 SVGIG (reference sequence). V shed 2 bases and J shed 4 bases, with 12 bases lying between them. The CDR3 spells CAWSKPGSYEQYF. DNA for the CDR3: TGTGCCTGGAGTAAACCGGGTTCTTACGAGCAGTACTTC.